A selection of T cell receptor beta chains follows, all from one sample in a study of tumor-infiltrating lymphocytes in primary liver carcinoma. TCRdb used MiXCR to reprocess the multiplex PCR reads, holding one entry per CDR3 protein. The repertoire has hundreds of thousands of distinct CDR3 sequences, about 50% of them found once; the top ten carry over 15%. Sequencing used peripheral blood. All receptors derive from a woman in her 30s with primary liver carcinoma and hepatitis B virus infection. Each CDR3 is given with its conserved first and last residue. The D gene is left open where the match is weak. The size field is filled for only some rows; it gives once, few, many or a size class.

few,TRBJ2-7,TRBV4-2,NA,CASSQEVSLAHEQYF,TGTGCCAGCAGCCAAGAGGTTAGTCTCGCGCACGAGCAGTACTTC
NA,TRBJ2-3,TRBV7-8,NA,CASSLPGVVQFF,TGTGCCAGCAGCTTACCGGGAGTGGTGCAGTTTTTT
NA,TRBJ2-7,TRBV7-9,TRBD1,CAGSMDRSYEQYF,TGTGCCGGCAGCATGGACAGGTCCTACGAGCAGTACTTC
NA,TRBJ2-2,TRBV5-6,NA,CASNLAPRVTGELFF,TGTGCCAGCAACCTTGCACCCAGAGTCACAGGGGAGCTGTTTTTT
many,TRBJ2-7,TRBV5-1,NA,CASSLRGGSSYEQYF,TGCGCCAGCAGCTTGAGAGGTGGGAGCTCCTACGAGCAGTACTTC
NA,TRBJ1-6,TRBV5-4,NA,CASSLSRSESLHF,TGTGCCAGCAGCCTTTCGAGGTCCGAATCCCTCCACTTT
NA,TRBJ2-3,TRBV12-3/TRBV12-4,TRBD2,CASKGGRTKAFDFTDTQYF,TGTGCCAGCAAGGGCGGGAGGACGAAAGCATTCGACTTCACAGATACGCAGTATTTT
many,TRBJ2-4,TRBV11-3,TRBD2,CASSPLAGVVGAKNIQYF,TGTGCCAGCAGCCCACTAGCGGGAGTTGTCGGGGCCAAAAACATTCAGTACTTC
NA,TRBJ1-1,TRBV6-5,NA,CASGLGIYAEAFF,TGTGCCAGCGGTCTAGGGATTTACGCTGAAGCTTTCTTT
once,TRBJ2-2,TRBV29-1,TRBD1,CRGTLTGGSTGEMFF,TGCAGAGGAACCCTGACAGGGGGAAGCACCGGGGAGATGTTTTTT
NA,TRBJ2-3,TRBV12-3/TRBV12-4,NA,CASSFPPIKRGTDTQYF,TGTGCCAGCAGTTTCCCGCCAATAAAGCGGGGCACAGATACGCAGTATTTT
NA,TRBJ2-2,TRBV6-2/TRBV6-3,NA,CASSYYQELGELFF,TGCGCCAGCAGTTACTACCAGGAACTCGGGGAGCTGTTTTTT
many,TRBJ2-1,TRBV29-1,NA,CSVVRNNEQFF,TGCAGCGTTGTGCGTAACAATGAGCAGTTCTTC
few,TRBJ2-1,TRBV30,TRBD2,CAWGRISGRRQFF,TGTGCCTGGGGCAGAATTAGCGGGAGGCGGCAGTTCTTC
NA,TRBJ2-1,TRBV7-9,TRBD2,CASSRPPLAGVGDEQFF,TGTGCCAGCAGCCGCCCTCCGCTAGCGGGAGTTGGCGATGAGCAGTTCTTC
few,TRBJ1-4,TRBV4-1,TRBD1,CASSRGQAGGNEKLFF,TGCGCCAGCAGCCGGGGACAGGCTGGGGGTAATGAAAAACTGTTTTTT
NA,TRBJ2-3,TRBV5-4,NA,CASSSRVVTDTQYF,TGTGCCAGCAGCAGCAGGGTAGTCACAGATACGCAGTATTTT
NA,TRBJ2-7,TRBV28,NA,CATSPASGTHLF,TGTGCCACCAGTCCGGCCTCCGGGACTCACCTCTTC
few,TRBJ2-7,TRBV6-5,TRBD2,CASGTSDAEQYF,TGTGCCAGCGGGACTAGCGATGCCGAGCAGTACTTC
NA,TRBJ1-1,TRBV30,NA,CAWSVTWRLNTEAFF,TGTGCCTGGAGTGTAACTTGGCGATTGAACACTGAAGCTTTCTTT
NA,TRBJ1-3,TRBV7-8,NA,CASSTRDGSSGNTTYF,TGCGCCAGCAGCACCCGGGACGGGTCCTCTGGAAACACCACATATTTT
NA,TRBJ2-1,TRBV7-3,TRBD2,CASSLSLAGSYNEQFF,TGTGCCAGCAGCTTAAGTTTAGCGGGGTCCTACAATGAGCAGTTCTTC
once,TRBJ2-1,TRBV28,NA,CVSSFSDTGWKFGKQFF,TGTGTCAGCAGTTTTTCTGATACAGGGTGGAAATTTGGCAAGCAGTTCTTC